A single sample is the source of the 26 T cell receptor beta chains below, sequenced in a study of cytomegalovirus exposure and HLA in healthy donors. This PCR relied on a set of 60 Vbeta primers and 13 Jbeta primers. Only in-frame clones appear in the TCRdb table, and some are missing; sequencing was by immunoSEQ multiplex PCR. The table shows 120,000 to 150,000 clones, with about 74% occurring only once. The source material was PBMCs. Receptors originate from a woman aged 40 to 50 in good health and CMV-seronegative.

The count of this clone is one. The rearrangement links TRBV5-6 to TRBJ2-5, with D perhaps TRBD1 (5 bases). CDR3 length: 15 amino acids. Looked up from germline, CDR1 is SGHDT and CDR2 is YYEEEE. The germline V and J ends were trimmed by 1 base and 3 bases, with 13 bases remaining between them. The CDR3 region has the DNA TGTGCCAGCAGCTTGATAGGGGCTCCCAAAGAGACCCAGTACTTC. Protein sequence: CASSLIGAPKETQYF.

The chain uses TRBV10-3 and TRBJ1-2; no clear D gene. Germline CDR1 ENHRY, CDR2 SYGVKD. The CDR3 runs 14 residues. The germline V and J ends were trimmed by 2 bases and 0 bases, with 7 bases remaining between them. In nucleotides, the CDR3 is TGTGCCATCAGTGAGGCTCTAACTAACTATGGCTACACCTTC. Translating it yields CAISEALTNYGYTF.

The table lists this clone with a count of one. The gene calls are TRBV11-2 and TRBJ2-1; 12 positions match TRBD2. The CDR3 covers 16 residues. V shed 4 bases, J shed 6 bases, and the junction held 7 bases outside the gene matches. Germline CDR1 and CDR2: SGHAT and FQNNGV. DNA for the CDR3: TGTGCCAGCAGCTCACTGACTAGCGGGAGTCGCAATGAGCAGTTCTTC. It translates to CASSSLTSGSRNEQFF.

The chain employs TRBV28 and TRBJ1-1; 7 nucleotides agree with TRBD1. The CDR3 length is 15 residues. Losses at the gene ends were 5 bases for V and 5 bases for J; bases not matched to a gene: 11. Germline V gene lookup returns CDR1 MDHEN and CDR2 SYDVKM. For the CDR3, the DNA is TGTGCCAGCAGTAGAAGGACAGGCTGGAAAACTGAAGCTTTCTTT. Translated: CASSRRTGWKTEAFF.

This clone turned up a few times. The chain carries TRBV28 and TRBJ2-7, with 7 bases matching TRBD1. The CDR3 runs 13 residues. Germline CDR1 MDHEN, CDR2 SYDVKM. The J segment lost 2 bases and the V segment lost 6 bases, leaving 4 bases of the junction unmatched. The CDR3 nucleotides read TGTGCCAGCAGAAATACAGGGGCCTACGAGCAGTACTTC. As protein: CASRNTGAYEQYF.

The chain employs TRBV6-5 and TRBJ2-7; TRBD1 agrees at 8 bases. CDR1 is MNHEY and CDR2 is SVGAGI in the germline V gene. The V and J ends lost 2 bases and 0 bases, in that order; junction bases with no gene match: 0. CDR3 length equals 14 residues. The CDR3: CASSYTGGSYEQYF. The CDR3 nucleotides read TGTGCCAGCAGTTACACAGGGGGCTCCTACGAGCAGTACTTC.

The genes are TRBV4-2 and TRBJ2-7, with 10 bases lining up with TRBD1. Looked up from germline, CDR1 is LGHNA and CDR2 is YNFKEQ. The CDR3 spans 16 residues. J lost 3 bases, V lost 5 bases, and 10 bases had no gene match. The CDR3 loop is CASSVAVTGGFYEQYF. In nucleotides, the CDR3 is TGTGCCAGCAGCGTTGCGGTGACAGGGGGCTTCTACGAGCAGTACTTC.

V is TRBV6-1 and J is TRBJ1-1, with 11 bases matching TRBD1. Germline CDR1 reads MNHNS; CDR2 reads SASEGT. The V gene end was trimmed by 3 bases and the J gene end by 4 bases; junction bases not matched to a gene: 16. The CDR3 is 19 amino acids. The CDR3 bases are TGTGCCAGCAGTGATACCGCGGGGACAGGGGGTATAATGAGCACTGAAGCTTTCTTT. It is translated as CASSDTAGTGGIMSTEAFF.

The chain joins TRBV5-4 to TRBJ2-5; the match to TRBD1 covers 9 bases. This CDR3 is built from 15 residues. Germline CDR1 and CDR2: SGHNT and YYREEE (reference sequence). Trimming took 4 bases from V and 4 from J; bases not matched to a gene: 8. The CDR3 protein is CASSPPGTGRETQYF. As DNA, the CDR3 is TGTGCCAGCAGCCCCCCCGGGACAGGGAGAGAGACCCAGTACTTC.

The chain recombines TRBV6-6 with TRBJ1-1, with D perhaps TRBD1 (6 bases). V was trimmed by 6 bases and J by 8 bases, leaving 16 bases between them. This CDR3 region has 13 residues. CDR1 is MNHNY, CDR2 SVGAGI, per germline (reference sequence). CDR3 in amino acids: CASRPNRVAEAFF. For the CDR3, the DNA is TGTGCCAGCAGGCCAAACAGGGTCGCGGAAGCTTTCTTT.

The chain has TRBV5-4 and TRBJ2-3; tentatively, D is TRBD2 (5 bases). In germline, CDR1 is SGHNT, CDR2 YYREEE (reference sequence). CDR3 length: 14 residues. Trimming removed 1 base at V and 1 base at J, with 7 bases between. In DNA form, the CDR3 reads TGTGCCAGCAGCTTGTGGCGGGGCACAGATACGCAGTATTTT. This encodes CASSLWRGTDTQYF.

The J gene is TRBJ1-2, the V gene TRBV28, with 8 bases matching TRBD1. The J segment lost 4 bases and the V segment lost 6 bases, leaving 10 bases of the junction unmatched. This CDR3 has 15 residues. Germline-derived CDR1 and CDR2 are MDHEN and SYDVKM. The CDR3 sequence: CASSVRDRYGYGYTF. The CDR3, as DNA: TGTGCCAGCAGCGTTCGGGACAGGTACGGCTATGGCTACACCTTC.

The chain combines TRBV25-1 with TRBJ2-3; 10 positions match TRBD2. Germline V gene lookup returns CDR1 MGHDK and CDR2 SYGVNS. The CDR3 is made up of 17 amino acids. Unmatched junction bases numbered 9, after V lost 4 bases and J lost 2 bases. CDR3 amino acids: CASSAWTSGLTTDTQYF. CDR3 nucleotide sequence: TGTGCCAGCAGTGCCTGGACTAGCGGACTTACCACAGATACGCAGTATTTT.

This clone was found a few times. The chain couples TRBV23-1 to TRBJ1-6, with TRBD1 identical over 8 bases. Being an ORF, TRBV23-1 has a function that is uncertain. The CDR3 extends over 20 amino acids. The ends lost 2 bases at V and 0 bases at J; junction bases unmatched: 12. Here the CDR3 DNA reads TGCGCCAGCAGTCAAACCCCAGGGGGCCTGAGGAGCTCCTATAATTCACCCCTCCACTTT. This codes for CASSQTPGGLRSSYNSPLHF.

This clone was counted only a few times. CDR3 DNA: TGTGCCAGCAGTCCGACAGGACCGGGGGCCAACGTCCTGACTTTC. This codes for CASSPTGPGANVLTF. The chain carries TRBV6-5 and TRBJ2-6, with D perhaps matching TRBD1 (6 bases). The germline gives CDR1 MNHEY, CDR2 SVGAGI. There are 15 residues in the CDR3. Trimming shortened V by 5 bases and J by 4 bases, and 12 bases separated the two germline ends.

In its sample, this clone was seen once. V is TRBV11-3 and J is TRBJ1-1; D not certain. V lost 1 base and J lost 8, with 11 bases in between. The germline V gene encodes CDR1 SGHNT and CDR2 YENEEA. The CDR3 has 13 amino acids. The CDR3 DNA follows: TGTGCCAGCAGCTTAGTGCGGGCCTCGGAAGCTTTCTTT. It codes for CASSLVRASEAFF.

The chain is built from TRBV27 and TRBJ2-7, with TRBD2 matching 8 bases. This CDR3 is 14 amino acids long. Trimming took 3 bases from V and 2 from J; bases not matched to a gene: 3. Germline V gene data show CDR1 as MNHEY and CDR2 as SMNVEV (reference sequence). In nucleotides, the CDR3 is TGTGCCAGCAGTTTTAAGGGACTAGCCTACGAGCAGTACTTC. Residues: CASSFKGLAYEQYF.

The V call is TRBV7-6, the J call TRBJ2-7; no clear D gene. The CDR3 length is 13 residues. Looked up from germline, CDR1 is SGHVS and CDR2 is FNYEAQ. Trimming removed 1 base from V and 7 bases from J, with 11 bases in between. CDR3 sequence: CASSLGQPGEQYF. The CDR3, as DNA: TGTGCCAGCAGCTTAGGGCAGCCCGGGGAGCAGTACTTC.

V and J are TRBV30 and TRBJ1-1; 8 bases match TRBD1. Germline CDR1 is GTSNPN and CDR2 is SVGIG (reference sequence). V lost 0 bases and J lost 4; bases outside the gene matches: 16. This CDR3 has 18 amino acids. CDR3 nucleotides: TGTGCCTGGAGTGTAAGATTCCTCGCAGGGGGCGGCGGCACTGAAGCTTTCTTT. Its protein product is CAWSVRFLAGGGGTEAFF.

The V and J genes are TRBV18 and TRBJ2-7; 7 bases are shared with TRBD1. The V and J ends lost 4 bases and 3 bases, in that order; junction bases with no gene match: 3. The germline gives CDR1 KGHSH, CDR2 LQKENI. CDR3 length equals 13 residues. In DNA form, the CDR3 reads TGTGCCAGCTCACGGGACAGATACTACGAGCAGTACTTC. As protein: CASSRDRYYEQYF.

This chain joins TRBV30 and TRBJ1-5, with D hard to call. CDR1 is GTSNPN and CDR2 is SVGIG in the germline V gene (reference sequence). The CDR3 runs to 13 residues. The V gene lost 0 bases and the J gene lost 5 bases, with 8 bases spanning the gap. In DNA, the CDR3 is TGTGCCTGGAGTGTACAAGAAGATCAGCCCCAGCATTTT. Protein: CAWSVQEDQPQHF.

This chain links TRBV29-1 with TRBJ1-1; 9 bases are shared with TRBD1. Losses at the gene ends were 6 bases for V and 10 bases for J; bases not matched to a gene: 6. The CDR3 consists of 11 residues. CDR1 and CDR2 from the germline V gene are SQVTM and ANQGSEA. The CDR3 DNA sequence: TGCAGCGTGGACAGGGGCTTTGGAGCTTTCTTT. Residues: CSVDRGFGAFF.

This chain links TRBV11-1 with TRBJ1-2; TRBD1 aligns across 10 bases. Germline lookup yields CDR1 SGHAT and CDR2 FQDESV (reference sequence). V trimming: 5 bases; J trimming: 2 bases; junction bases outside the gene matches: 2. This CDR3 comprises 14 residues. The CDR3 DNA sequence: TGTGCCAGCAGCGTGGGACAGGGGAACTATGGCTACACCTTC. Amino acids: CASSVGQGNYGYTF.

With regard to this clone: The sample contains more than one DNA sequence encoding this CDR3. This chain links TRBV30 with TRBJ1-4; D gene uncertain. Trimming took 1 base from V and 0 from J, leaving 15 bases between them. Germline V lookup: CDR1 GTSNPN, CDR2 SVGIG (reference sequence). This CDR3 is 17 amino acids long. CDR3 DNA: TGTGCCTGGAGTGCCCTCGTGGACTCCGCAACTAATGAAAAACTGTTTTTT. It codes for CAWSALVDSATNEKLFF.

This chain joins TRBV5-1 and TRBJ2-7; 7 bases fit TRBD1. The germline CDR1 and CDR2 sequences are SGHRS and YFSETQ. Unmatched junction bases numbered 8, after V lost 7 bases and J lost 7 bases. The CDR3 contains 12 residues. CDR3 loop: CASRWEQGEQYF. In DNA, the CDR3 is TGCGCCAGCCGCTGGGAACAGGGGGAGCAGTACTTC.

This clone appeared a single time. The rearrangement joins TRBV5-6 to TRBJ2-1; 9 bases fit TRBD1. The CDR3 length is 16 residues. The V gene end was trimmed by 4 bases and the J gene end by 7 bases; junction bases not matched to a gene: 12. Germline values: CDR1 SGHDT, CDR2 YYEEEE. The CDR3 coding sequence is TGTGCCAGCAGCCCCGCTCTCGGGACAGGGATTAATGAGCAGTTCTTC. Amino acid sequence: CASSPALGTGINEQFF.